This T cell receptor beta chain derives from a study of cytomegalovirus exposure and HLA in healthy donors. The CDR3 runs 15 residues. Deletions cut 6 bases from V and 1 base from J, with 14 bases between. Germline V gives CDR1 MNHEY, CDR2 SMNVEV (reference sequence). PCR was performed using 60 Vbeta and 13 Jbeta primers. TCRdb keeps only in-frame clones here, not all; method: immunoSEQ multiplex PCR. The table has approximately 160,000 clones, around 82% seen once. The rearrangement joins TRBV27 to TRBJ2-3; possible D gene TRBD1, 5 bases. The sequenced sample consisted of PBMCs. The receptor was derived from a boy aged 2 to 9 in good health and CMV-seronegative. CDR3: CASRHDRSGTDTQYF. In DNA, the CDR3 is TGTGCCAGCAGACATGACAGAAGTGGCACAGATACGCAGTATTTT.